The sequence of this TCR beta chain was determined in a study of control samples from healthy donors and cancer patients. The CDR3 runs to 14 residues. CDR1 SEHNR and CDR2 FQNEAQ come from the germline V gene (reference sequence). V lost 3 bases and J lost 8, with 13 bases in between. The repertoire was sequenced with immunoSEQ multiplex PCR; TCRdb's copy has only in-frame clones and lacks some. The data contain over 75,000 clones, roughly 91% of them singletons. The clonotype was recovered from a man aged 25-45 years in good health. This chain joins TRBV7-9 and TRBJ1-4; maybe TRBD1 (6 bases). Sequencing was done on a sample of blood. This CDR3 is CASSFSGGREKLFF. The CDR3 DNA reads as TGTGCCAGCAGCTTCAGCGGGGGGCGGGAAAAACTGTTTTTT.